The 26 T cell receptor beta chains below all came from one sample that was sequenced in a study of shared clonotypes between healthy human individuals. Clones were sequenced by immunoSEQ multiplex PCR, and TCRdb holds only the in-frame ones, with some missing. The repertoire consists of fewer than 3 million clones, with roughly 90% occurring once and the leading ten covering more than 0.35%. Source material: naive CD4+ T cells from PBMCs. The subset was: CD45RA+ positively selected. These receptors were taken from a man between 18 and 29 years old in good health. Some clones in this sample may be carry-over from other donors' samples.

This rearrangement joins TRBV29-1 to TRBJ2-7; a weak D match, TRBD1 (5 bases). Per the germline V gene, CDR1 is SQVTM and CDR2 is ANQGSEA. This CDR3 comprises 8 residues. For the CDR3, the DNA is TGCAGGGGGCCGGGGCAGTACTTC. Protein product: CRGPGQYF.

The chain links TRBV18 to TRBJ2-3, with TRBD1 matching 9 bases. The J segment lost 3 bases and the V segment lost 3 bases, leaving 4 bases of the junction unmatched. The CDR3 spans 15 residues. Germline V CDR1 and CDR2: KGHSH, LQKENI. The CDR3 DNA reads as TGTGCCAGCTCACCGAACAGGGGGCGAACAGATACGCAGTATTTT. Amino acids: CASSPNRGRTDTQYF.

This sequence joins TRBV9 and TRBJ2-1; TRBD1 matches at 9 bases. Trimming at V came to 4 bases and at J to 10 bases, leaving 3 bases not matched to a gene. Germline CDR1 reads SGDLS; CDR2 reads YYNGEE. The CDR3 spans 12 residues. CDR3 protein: CASSLDRGEQFF. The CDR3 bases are TGTGCCAGCAGCCTGGACAGGGGAGAGCAGTTCTTC.

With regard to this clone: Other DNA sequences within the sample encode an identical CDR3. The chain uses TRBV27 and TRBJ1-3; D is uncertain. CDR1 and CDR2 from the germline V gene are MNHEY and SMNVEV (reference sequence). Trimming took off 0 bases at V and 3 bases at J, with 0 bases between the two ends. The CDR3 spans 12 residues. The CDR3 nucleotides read TGTGCCAGCAGTTTATCTGGAAACACCATATATTTT. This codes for CASSLSGNTIYF.

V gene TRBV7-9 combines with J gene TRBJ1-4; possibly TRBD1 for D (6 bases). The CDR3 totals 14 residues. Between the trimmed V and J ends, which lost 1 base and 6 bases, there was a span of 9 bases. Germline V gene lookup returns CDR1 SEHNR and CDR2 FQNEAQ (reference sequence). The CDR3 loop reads CASSLGTGHEKLFF. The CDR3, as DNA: TGTGCCAGCAGCTTAGGCACAGGGCATGAAAAACTGTTTTTT.

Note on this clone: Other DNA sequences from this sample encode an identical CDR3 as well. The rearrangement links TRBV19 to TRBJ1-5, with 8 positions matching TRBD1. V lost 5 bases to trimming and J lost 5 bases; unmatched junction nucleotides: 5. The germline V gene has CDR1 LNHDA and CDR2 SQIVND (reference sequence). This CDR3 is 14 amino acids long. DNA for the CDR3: TGTGCCAGTAGTCCTCGGACAGGGCATCAGCCCCAGCATTTT. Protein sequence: CASSPRTGHQPQHF.

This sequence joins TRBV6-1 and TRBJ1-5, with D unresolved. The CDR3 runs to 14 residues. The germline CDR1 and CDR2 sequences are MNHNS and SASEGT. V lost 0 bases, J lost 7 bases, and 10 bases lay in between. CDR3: CASSEALSGQPQHF. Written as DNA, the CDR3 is TGTGCCAGCAGTGAAGCGCTCAGCGGCCAGCCCCAGCATTTT.

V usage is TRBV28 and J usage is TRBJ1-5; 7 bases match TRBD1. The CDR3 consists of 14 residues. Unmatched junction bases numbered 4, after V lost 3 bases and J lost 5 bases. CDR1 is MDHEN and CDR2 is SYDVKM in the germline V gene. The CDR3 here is CASSFPDRDQPQHF. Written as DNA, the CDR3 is TGTGCCAGCAGTTTCCCTGACAGGGATCAGCCCCAGCATTTT.

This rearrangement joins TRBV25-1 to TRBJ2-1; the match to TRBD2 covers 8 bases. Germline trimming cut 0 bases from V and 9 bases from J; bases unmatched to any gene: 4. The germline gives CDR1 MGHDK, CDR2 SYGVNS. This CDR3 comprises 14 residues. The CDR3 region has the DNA TGTGCCAGCAGTGAATACGGGAGGGAAGGTGAGCAGTTCTTC. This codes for CASSEYGREGEQFF.

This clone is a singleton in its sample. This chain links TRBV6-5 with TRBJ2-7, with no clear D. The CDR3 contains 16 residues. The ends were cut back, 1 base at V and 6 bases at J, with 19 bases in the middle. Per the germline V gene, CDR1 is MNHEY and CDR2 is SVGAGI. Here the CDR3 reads CASSYYETRRVGEQYF. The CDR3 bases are TGTGCCAGCAGTTACTACGAGACTCGTCGGGTAGGCGAGCAGTACTTC.

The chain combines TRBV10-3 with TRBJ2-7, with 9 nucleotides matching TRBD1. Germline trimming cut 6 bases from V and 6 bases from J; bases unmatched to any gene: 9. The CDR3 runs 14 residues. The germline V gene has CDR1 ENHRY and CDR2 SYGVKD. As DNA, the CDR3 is TGTGCCATCAGGCCGGGACAGGGAACGGCCGAGCAGTACTTC. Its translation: CAIRPGQGTAEQYF.

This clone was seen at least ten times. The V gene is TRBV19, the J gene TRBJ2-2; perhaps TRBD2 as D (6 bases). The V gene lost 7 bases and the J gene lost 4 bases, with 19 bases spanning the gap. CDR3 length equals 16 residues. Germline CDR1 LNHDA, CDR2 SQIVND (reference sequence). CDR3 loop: CASKNHRQGGTGELFF. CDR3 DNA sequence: TGTGCCAGTAAGAATCATAGGCAGGGAGGCACCGGGGAGCTGTTTTTT.

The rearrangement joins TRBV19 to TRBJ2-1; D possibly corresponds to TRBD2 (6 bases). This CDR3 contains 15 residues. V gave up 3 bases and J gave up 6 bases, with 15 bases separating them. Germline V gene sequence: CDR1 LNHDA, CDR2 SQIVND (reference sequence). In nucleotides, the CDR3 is TGTGCCAGTAGTATGGGACTGGCGGGAAGCAATGAGCAGTTCTTC. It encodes CASSMGLAGSNEQFF.

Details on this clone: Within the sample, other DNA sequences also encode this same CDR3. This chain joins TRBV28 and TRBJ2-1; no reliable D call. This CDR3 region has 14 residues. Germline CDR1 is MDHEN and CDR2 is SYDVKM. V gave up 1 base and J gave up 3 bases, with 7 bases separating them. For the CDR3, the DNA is TGTGCCAGCAGTTTATCCGGCAGCTACAATGAGCAGTTCTTC. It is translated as CASSLSGSYNEQFF.

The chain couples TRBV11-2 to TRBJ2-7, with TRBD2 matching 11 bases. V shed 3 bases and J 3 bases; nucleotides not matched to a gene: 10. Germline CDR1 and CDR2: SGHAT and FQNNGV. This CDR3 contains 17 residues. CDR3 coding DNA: TGTGCCAGCAGCTTCCGCTTAGCGGGAGGGGCAAACTACGAGCAGTACTTC. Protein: CASSFRLAGGANYEQYF.

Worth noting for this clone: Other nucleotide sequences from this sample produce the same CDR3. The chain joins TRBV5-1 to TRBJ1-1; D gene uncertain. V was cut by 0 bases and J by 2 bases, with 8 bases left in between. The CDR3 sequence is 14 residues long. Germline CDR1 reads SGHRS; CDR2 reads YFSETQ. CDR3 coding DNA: TGCGCCAGCAGCTTGGACGCAGGAAACACTGAAGCTTTCTTT. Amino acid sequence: CASSLDAGNTEAFF. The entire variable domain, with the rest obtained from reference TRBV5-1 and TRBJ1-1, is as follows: KAGVTQTPRYLIKTRGQQVTLSCSPISGHRSVSWYQQTPGQGLQFLFEYFSETQRNKGNFPGRFSGRQFSNSRSEMNVSTLELGDSALYLCASSLDAGNTEAFFGQGTRLTVV.

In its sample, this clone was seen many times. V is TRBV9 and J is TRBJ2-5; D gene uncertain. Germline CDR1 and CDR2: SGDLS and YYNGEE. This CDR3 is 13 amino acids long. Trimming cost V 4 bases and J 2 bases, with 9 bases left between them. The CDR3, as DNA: TGTGCCAGCAGCTTCCGTACACAAGAGACCCAGTACTTC. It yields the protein CASSFRTQETQYF.

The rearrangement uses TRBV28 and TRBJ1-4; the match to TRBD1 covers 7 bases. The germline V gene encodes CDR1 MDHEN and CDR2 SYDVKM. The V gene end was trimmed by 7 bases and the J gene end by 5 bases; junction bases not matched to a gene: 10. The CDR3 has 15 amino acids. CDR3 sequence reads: CASIGPGQMNEKLFF. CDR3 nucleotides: TGTGCCAGCATTGGACCGGGACAGATGAATGAAAAACTGTTTTTT.

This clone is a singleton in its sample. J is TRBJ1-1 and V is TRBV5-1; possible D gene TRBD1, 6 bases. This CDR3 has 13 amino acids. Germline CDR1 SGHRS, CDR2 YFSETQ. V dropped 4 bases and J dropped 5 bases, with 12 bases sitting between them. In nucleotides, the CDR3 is TGCGCCAGCAGCGGAACAGGGTTGACTGAAGCTTTCTTT. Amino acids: CASSGTGLTEAFF.

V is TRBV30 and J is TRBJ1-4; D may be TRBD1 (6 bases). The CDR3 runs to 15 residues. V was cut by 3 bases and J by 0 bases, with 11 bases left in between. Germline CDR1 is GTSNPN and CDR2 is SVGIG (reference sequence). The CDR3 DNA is TGTGCCTGGAGGCGAGGGGGGGCAACTAATGAAAAACTGTTTTTT. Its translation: CAWRRGGATNEKLFF.

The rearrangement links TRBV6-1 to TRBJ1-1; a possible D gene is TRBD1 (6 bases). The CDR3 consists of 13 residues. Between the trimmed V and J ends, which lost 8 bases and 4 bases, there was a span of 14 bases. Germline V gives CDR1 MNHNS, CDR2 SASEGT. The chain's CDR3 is CASHKEGGTEAFF. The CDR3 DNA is TGTGCCAGCCATAAGGAGGGGGGCACTGAAGCTTTCTTT.

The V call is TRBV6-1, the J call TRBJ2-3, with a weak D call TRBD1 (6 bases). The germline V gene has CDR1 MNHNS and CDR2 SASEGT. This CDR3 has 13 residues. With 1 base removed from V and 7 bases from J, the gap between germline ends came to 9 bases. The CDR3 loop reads CASSEERGNTQYF. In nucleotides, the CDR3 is TGTGCCAGCAGTGAAGAGAGGGGGAATACGCAGTATTTT.

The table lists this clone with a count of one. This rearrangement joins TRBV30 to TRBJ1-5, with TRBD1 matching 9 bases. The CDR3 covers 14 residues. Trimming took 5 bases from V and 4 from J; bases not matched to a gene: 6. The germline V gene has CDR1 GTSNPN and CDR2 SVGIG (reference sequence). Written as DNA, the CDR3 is TGTGCCTGGGGCACAGGGGGCCATAATCAGCCCCAGCATTTT. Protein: CAWGTGGHNQPQHF. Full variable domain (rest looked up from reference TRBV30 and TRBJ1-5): SQTIHQWPATLVQPVGSPLSLECTVEGTSNPNLYWYRQAAGRGLQLLFYSVGIGQISSEVPQNLSASRPQDRQFILSSKKLLLSDSGFYLCAWGTGGHNQPQHFGDGTRLSIL.

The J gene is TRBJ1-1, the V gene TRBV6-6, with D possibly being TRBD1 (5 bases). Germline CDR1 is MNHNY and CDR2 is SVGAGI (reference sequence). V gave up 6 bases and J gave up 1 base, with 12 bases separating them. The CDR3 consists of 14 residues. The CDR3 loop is CASRDKSKNTEAFF. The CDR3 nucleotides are TGTGCCAGCAGGGACAAAAGCAAGAACACTGAAGCTTTCTTT.

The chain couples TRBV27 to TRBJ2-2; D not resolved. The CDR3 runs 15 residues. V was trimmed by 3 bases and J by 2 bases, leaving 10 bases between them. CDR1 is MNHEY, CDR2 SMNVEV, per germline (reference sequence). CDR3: CASSFSRFNTGELFF. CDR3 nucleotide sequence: TGTGCCAGCAGTTTTAGCAGATTCAACACCGGGGAGCTGTTTTTT.

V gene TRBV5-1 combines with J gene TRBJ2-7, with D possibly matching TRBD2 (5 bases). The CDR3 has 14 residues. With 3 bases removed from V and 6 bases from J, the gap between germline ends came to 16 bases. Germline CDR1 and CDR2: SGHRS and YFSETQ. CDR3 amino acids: CASSSDYPGTEQYF. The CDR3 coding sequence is TGCGCCAGCAGCTCTGACTACCCGGGAACCGAGCAGTACTTC.